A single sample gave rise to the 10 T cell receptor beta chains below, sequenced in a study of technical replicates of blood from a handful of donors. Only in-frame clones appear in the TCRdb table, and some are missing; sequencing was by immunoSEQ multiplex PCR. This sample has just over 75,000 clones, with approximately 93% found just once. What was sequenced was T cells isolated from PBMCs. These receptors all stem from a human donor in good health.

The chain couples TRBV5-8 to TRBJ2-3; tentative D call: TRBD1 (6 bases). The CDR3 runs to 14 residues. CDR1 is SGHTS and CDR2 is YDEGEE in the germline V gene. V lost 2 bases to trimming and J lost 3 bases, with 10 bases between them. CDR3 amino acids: CASSFTGNTDTQYF. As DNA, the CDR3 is TGTGCCAGCAGCTTCACAGGGAATACAGATACGCAGTATTTT.

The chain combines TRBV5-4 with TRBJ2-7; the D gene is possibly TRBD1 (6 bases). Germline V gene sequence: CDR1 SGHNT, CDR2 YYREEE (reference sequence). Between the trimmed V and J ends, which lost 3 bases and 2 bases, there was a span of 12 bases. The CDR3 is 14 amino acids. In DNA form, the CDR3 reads TGTGCCAGCAGCTCCAATACAGGGCCCTACGAGCAGTACTTC. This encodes CASSSNTGPYEQYF. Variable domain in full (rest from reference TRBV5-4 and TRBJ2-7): ETGVTQSPTHLIKTRGQQVTLRCSSQSGHNTVSWYQQALGQGPQFIFQYYREEENGRGNFPPRFSGLQFPNYSSELNVNALELDDSALYLCASSSNTGPYEQYFGPGTRLTVT.

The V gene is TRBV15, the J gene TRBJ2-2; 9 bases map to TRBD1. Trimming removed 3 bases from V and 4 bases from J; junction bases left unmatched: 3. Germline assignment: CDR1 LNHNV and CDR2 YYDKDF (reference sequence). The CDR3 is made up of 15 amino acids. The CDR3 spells CATSREDRGTGELFF. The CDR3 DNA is TGTGCCACCAGCAGGGAGGACAGGGGCACCGGGGAGCTGTTTTTT.

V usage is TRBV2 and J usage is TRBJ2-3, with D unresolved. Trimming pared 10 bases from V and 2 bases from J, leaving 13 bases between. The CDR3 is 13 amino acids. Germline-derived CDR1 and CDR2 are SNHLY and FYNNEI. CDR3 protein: CAMPSQATDTQYF. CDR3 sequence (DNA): TGTGCCATGCCCTCCCAGGCCACAGATACGCAGTATTTT.

In DNA form, the CDR3 reads TGTGCCAGCAGCTTGGCAGCGGGGAGAGGCTACGAGCAGTACTTC. Translating it yields CASSLAAGRGYEQYF. This chain links TRBV5-8 with TRBJ2-7, with 7 bases fitting TRBD2. The germline gives CDR1 SGHTS, CDR2 YDEGEE. This CDR3 comprises 15 residues. With V trimmed by 0 bases and J by 3 bases, 6 bases remained unmatched.

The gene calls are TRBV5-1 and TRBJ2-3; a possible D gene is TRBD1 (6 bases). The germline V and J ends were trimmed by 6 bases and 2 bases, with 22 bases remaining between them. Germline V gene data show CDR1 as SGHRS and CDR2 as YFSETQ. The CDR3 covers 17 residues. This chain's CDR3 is CASTPLRDTIPTDTQYF. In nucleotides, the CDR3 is TGCGCCAGCACTCCCCTCCGGGACACCATCCCCACAGATACGCAGTATTTT.

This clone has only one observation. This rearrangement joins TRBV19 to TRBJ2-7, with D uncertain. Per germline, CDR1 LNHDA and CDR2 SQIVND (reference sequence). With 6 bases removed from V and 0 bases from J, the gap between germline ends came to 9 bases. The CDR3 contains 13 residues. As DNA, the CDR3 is TGTGCCAGTAGCTGGGCTACCTCCTACGAGCAGTACTTC. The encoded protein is CASSWATSYEQYF.

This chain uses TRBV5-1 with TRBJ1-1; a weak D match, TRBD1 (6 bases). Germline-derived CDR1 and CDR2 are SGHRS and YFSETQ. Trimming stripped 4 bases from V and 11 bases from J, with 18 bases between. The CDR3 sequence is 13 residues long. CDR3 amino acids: CASSGMGGLDAFF. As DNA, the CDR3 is TGCGCCAGCAGCGGGATGGGGGGGCTAGACGCTTTCTTT.

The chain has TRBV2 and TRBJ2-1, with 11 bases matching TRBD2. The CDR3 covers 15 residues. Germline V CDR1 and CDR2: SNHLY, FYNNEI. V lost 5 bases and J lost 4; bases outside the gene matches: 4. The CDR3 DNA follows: TGTGCCAGCAGTTTAGCGGGAGGGGCGTACAATGAGCAGTTCTTC. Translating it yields CASSLAGGAYNEQFF.

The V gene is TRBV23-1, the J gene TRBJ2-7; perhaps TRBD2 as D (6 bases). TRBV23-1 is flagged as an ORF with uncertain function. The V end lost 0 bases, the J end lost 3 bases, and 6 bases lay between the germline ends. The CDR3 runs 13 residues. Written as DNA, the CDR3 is TGCGCCAGCAGTCAATCTAGCGGCTACGAGCAGTACTTC. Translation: CASSQSSGYEQYF.